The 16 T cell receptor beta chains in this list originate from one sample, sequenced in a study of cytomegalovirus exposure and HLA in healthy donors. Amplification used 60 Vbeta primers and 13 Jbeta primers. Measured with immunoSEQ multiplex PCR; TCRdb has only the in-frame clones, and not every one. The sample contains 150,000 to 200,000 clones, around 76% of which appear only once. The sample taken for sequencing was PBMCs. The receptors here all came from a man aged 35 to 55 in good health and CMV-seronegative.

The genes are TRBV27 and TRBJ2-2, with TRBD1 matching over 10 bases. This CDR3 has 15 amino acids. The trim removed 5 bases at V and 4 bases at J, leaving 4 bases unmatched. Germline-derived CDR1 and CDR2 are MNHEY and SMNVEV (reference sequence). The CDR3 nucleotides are TGTGCCAGCAGTCGGGACAGGGGTTTCACCGGGGAGCTGTTTTTT. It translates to CASSRDRGFTGELFF.

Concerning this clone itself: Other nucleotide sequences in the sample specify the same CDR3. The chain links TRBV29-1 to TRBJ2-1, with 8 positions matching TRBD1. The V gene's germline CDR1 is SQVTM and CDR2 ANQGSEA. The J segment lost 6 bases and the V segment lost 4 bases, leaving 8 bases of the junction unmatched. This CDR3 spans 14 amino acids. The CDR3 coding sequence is TGCAGCGTTGTTGGGCAGGGGGCGGTCAATGAGCAGTTCTTC. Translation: CSVVGQGAVNEQFF.

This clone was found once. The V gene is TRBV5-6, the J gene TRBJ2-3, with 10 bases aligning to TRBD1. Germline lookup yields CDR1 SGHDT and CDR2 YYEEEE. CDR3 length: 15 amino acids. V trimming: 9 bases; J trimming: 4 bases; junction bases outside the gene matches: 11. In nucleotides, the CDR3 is TGTGCCACTTCAACCGGGACAGGGGCACCAGATACGCAGTATTTT. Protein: CATSTGTGAPDTQYF.

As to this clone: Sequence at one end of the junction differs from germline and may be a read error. In nucleotides, the CDR3 is TGTGCTAGCAGTCTGACTAGCGCAGAGACCCAGTACTTC. Amino acid sequence: CASSLTSAETQYF. This chain uses TRBV7-7 with TRBJ2-5, with 8 bases identical to TRBD2. From germline, CDR1 is SSHAT and CDR2 FNYEAQ (reference sequence). The length of the CDR3 is 13 residues.

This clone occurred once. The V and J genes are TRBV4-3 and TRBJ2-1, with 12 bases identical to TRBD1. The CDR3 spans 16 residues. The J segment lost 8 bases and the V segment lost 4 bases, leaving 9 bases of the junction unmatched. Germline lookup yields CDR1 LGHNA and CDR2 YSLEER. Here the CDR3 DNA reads TGCGCCAGCAGCCGAATCCCCGGGACAGGGGGCTATGAGCAGTTCTTC. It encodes CASSRIPGTGGYEQFF.

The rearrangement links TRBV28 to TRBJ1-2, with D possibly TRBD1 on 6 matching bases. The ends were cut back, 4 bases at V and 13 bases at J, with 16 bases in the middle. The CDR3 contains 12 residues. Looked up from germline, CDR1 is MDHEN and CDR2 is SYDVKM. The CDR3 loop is CASSSQTGHPTF. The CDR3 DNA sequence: TGTGCCAGCAGTTCCCAGACAGGCCACCCCACCTTC.

The CDR3 sequence is CASSAHLTSGNSYEQYF. Written as DNA, the CDR3 is TGTGCCAGCAGCGCCCATTTGACTAGCGGGAACTCCTACGAGCAGTACTTC. The genes are TRBV7-6 and TRBJ2-7; 11 bases are a match to TRBD2. The junction had 9 bases not matched to a gene; V was cut back by 5 bases and J by 0 bases. The CDR3 has 17 amino acids. The germline V gene has CDR1 SGHVS and CDR2 FNYEAQ.

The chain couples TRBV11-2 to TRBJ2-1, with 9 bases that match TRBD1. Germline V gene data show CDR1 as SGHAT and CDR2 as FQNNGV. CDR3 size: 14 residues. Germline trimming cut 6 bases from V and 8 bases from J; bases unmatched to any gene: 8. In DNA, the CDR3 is TGTGCCAGCAGACGGGACAGGGTAGGCGATGAGCAGTTCTTC. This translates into CASRRDRVGDEQFF.

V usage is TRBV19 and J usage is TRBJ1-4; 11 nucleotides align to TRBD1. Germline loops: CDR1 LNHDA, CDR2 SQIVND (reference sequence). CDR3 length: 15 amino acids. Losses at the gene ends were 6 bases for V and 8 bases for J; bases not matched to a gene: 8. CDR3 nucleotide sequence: TGTGCCAGTAGGCCTCGGACAGGGGGCCCCGAAAAACTGTTTTTT. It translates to CASRPRTGGPEKLFF. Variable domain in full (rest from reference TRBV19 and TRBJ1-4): DGGITQSPKYLFRKEGQNVTLSCEQNLNHDAMYWYRQDPGQGLRLIYYSQIVNDFQKGDIAEGYSVSREKKESFPLTVTSAQKNPTAFYLCASRPRTGGPEKLFFGSGTQLSVL.

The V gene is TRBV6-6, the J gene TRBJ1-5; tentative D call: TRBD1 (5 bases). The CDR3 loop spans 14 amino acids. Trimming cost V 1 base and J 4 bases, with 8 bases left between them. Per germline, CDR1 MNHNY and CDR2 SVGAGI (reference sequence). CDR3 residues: CASSYYRNNQPQHF. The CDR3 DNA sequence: TGTGCCAGCAGTTACTACAGGAATAATCAGCCCCAGCATTTT.

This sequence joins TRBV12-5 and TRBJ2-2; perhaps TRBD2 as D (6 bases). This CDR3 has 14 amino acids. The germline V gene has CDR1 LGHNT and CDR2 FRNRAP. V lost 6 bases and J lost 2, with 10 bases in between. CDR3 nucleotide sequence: TGTGCTAGTGGCCCGGACTATAACACCGGGGAGCTGTTTTTT. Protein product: CASGPDYNTGELFF.

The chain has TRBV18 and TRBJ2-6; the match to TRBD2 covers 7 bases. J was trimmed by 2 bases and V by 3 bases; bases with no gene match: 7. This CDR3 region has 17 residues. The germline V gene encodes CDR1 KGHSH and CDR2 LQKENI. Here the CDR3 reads CASSPLQGGPGANVLTF. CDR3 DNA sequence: TGTGCCAGCTCACCCCTCCAGGGAGGGCCTGGGGCCAACGTCCTGACTTTC.

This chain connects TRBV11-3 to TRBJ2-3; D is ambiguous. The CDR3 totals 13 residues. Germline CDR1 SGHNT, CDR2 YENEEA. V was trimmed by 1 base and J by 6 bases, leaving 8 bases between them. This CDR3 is CASSLVLSDTQYF. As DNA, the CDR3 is TGTGCCAGCAGCTTAGTTTTGTCGGATACGCAGTATTTT.

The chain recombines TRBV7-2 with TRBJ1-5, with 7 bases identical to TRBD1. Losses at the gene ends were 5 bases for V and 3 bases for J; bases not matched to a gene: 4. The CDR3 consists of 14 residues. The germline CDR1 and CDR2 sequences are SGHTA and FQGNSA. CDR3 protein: CASSTGQNNQPQHF. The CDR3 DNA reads TGTGCCAGCAGCACGGGACAGAACAATCAGCCCCAGCATTTT.

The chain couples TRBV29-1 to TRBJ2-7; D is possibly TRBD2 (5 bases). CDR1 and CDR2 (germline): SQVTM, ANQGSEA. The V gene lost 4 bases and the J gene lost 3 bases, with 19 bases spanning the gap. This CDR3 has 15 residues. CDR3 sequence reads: CSVVAVRGLSYEQYF. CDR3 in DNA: TGCAGCGTTGTGGCTGTCAGAGGGCTTAGCTACGAGCAGTACTTC.

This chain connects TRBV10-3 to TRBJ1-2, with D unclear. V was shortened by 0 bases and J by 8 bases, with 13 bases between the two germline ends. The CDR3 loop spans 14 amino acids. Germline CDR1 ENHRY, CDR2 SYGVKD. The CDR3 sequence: CAISESAATVGYTF. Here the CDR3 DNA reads TGTGCCATCAGTGAGTCTGCCGCCACGGTGGGCTACACCTTC.